This paragraph reports one T cell receptor (beta chain). The antigen is undetermined. Being one base from a much bigger clone, this may be a read error. It was with previously described methods and listed TCR primers that bulk TCR libraries were made. TCRdb used MiXCR to reprocess the PCR reads, holding one entry per CDR3 protein. This table holds fewer than 350,000 distinct CDR3 sequences, about 23% found once. The data are from a study of molecular identifiers for immune sequencing clone quantification. Sorting isolated naive CD8 T cells as CD8+CD4-CCR7+CD45RA+ events. General study results and limits: Barcode-sharing identical TCR molecules could underestimate highly expanded clone sizes. Under 1% of molecules in naive cells, but over 98% of effector molecules, belonged to clones above 20 RNA copies.

This CDR3 is 12 amino acids long. Germline loops: CDR1 SGHTA, CDR2 FQGNSA. Sequenced: naive CD8+ T cells from blood, with Jurkat cell RNA spiked in. Indicated subset: FACS-sorted CD8+CD4-CCR7+CD45RA+ naive T cells. This chain uses TRBV7-2 with TRBJ1-1; no definite D call. The TCR comes from a human donor in good health. Some libraries in this study had Jurkat cell RNA spiked in. Here the CDR3 DNA reads TGTGCCAGCAGCACCCTTCAAACTGTAGCTTTCTTT. Amino acids: CASSTLQTVAFF.